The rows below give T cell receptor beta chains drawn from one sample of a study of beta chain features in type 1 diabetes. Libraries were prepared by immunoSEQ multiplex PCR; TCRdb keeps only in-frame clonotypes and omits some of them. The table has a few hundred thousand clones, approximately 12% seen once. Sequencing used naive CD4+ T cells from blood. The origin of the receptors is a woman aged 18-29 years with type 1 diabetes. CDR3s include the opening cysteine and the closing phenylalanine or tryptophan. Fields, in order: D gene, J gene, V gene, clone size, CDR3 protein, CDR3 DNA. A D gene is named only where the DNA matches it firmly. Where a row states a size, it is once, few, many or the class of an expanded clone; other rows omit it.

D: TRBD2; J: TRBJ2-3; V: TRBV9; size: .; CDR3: CASSVVAGGPDTQYF; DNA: TGTGCCAGCAGCGTAGTGGCGGGAGGGCCAGATACGCAGTATTTT
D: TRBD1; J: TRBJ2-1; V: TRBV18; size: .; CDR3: CASSDRASYNEQFF; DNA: TGTGCCAGCTCAGACAGGGCCTCCTACAATGAGCAGTTCTTC
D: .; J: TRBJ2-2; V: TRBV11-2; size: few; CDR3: CASSGEVYTGELFF; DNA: TGTGCCAGCAGCGGGGAGGTATACACCGGGGAGCTGTTTTTT
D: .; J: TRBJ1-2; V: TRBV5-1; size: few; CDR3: CASSLPGSGHNF; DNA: TGCGCCAGCAGCCTCCCTGGGAGTGGGCACAACTTC
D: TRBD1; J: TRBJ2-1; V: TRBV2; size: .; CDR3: CASSEAGRGHYNEQFF; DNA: TGTGCCAGCAGTGAAGCGGGAAGGGGGCACTACAATGAGCAGTTCTTC
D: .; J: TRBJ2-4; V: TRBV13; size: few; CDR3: CASSLGAPSGDIQYF; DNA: TGTGCCAGCAGCCTGGGAGCCCCCTCAGGAGACATTCAGTACTTC
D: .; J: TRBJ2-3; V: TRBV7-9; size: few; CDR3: CASSFTSDTQYF; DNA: TGTGCCAGCAGCTTTACTTCTGATACGCAGTATTTT
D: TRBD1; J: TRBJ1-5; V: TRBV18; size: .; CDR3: CASSQGAGGNQPQHF; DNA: TGTGCCAGCTCACAAGGGGCAGGGGGAAATCAGCCCCAGCATTTT
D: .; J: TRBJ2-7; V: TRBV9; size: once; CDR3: CASSVAPGTIYEQYF; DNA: TGTGCCAGCAGCGTAGCCCCAGGAACCATCTACGAGCAGTACTTC
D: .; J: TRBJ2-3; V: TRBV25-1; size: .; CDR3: CASSSTATDTQYF; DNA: TGTGCCAGCAGTTCGACAGCCACAGATACGCAGTATTTT
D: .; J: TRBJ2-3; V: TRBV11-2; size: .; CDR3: CASSLRERRTDTQYF; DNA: TGTGCCAGCAGCTTACGTGAGAGGCGCACAGATACGCAGTATTTT
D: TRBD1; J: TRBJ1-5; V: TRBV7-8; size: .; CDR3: CASSLRTGLRENQPQHF; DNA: TGTGCCAGCAGCTTAAGGACAGGGTTACGAGAGAATCAGCCCCAGCATTTT
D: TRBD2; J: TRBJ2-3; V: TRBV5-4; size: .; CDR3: CASSLSAGAPPYF; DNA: TGTGCCAGCAGCTTGTCGGCGGGAGCCCCACCGTATTTT
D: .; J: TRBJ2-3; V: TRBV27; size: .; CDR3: CASSRFEGTDTQYF; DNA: TGTGCCAGCAGTAGGTTTGAGGGTACAGATACGCAGTATTTT
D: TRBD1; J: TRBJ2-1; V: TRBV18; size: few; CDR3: CASSRDRGNEQFF; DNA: TGTGCCAGCTCACGGGACAGGGGGAATGAGCAGTTCTTC
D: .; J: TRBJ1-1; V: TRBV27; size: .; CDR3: CASSFRERTEAFF; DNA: TGTGCCAGCAGTTTTCGGGAAAGGACTGAAGCTTTCTTT
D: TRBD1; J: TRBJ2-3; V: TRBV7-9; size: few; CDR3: CASSPRTGSTDTQYF; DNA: TGTGCCAGCAGCCCTAGGACAGGGAGTACAGATACGCAGTATTTT
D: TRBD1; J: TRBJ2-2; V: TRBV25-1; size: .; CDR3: CASRRTGDGGELFF; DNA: TGTGCCAGCAGAAGGACAGGGGATGGCGGGGAGCTGTTTTTT
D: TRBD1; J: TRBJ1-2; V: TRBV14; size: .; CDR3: CASSQDPGQGFNYGYTF; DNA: TGTGCCAGCAGCCAAGATCCCGGACAGGGTTTTAACTATGGCTACACCTTC
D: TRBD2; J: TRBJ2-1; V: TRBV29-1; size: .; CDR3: CSVGRLAEIYNEQFF; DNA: TGCAGCGTTGGGAGGCTAGCGGAAATCTACAATGAGCAGTTCTTC
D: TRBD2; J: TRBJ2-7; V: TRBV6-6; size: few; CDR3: CASSSTGTSWPYEQYF; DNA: TGTGCCAGCAGTTCGACCGGGACTAGCTGGCCCTACGAGCAGTACTTC
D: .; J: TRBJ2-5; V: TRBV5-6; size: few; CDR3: CASSSTGGTQYF; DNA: TGTGCCAGCAGTTCGACCGGCGGGACCCAGTACTTC
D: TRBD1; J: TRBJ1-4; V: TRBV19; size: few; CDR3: CASRRQGTNEKLFF; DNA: TGTGCCAGTAGGAGACAGGGAACTAATGAAAAACTGTTTTTT
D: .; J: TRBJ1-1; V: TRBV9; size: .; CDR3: CASSASGTISKAFF; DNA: TGTGCCAGCAGCGCGTCAGGGACAATTTCGAAAGCTTTCTTT
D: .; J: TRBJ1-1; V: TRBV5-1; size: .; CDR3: CASSLDRSEAFF; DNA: TGCGCCAGCAGCTTAGACAGGTCTGAAGCTTTCTTT
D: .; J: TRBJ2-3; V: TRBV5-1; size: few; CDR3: CASRNIQGSGDTQYF; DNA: TGCGCCAGCCGAAACATACAGGGTTCAGGAGATACGCAGTATTTT
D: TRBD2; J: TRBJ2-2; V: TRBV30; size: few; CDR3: CAWRLAGGRGGELFF; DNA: TGTGCCTGGCGGCTAGCGGGAGGCCGGGGCGGGGAGCTGTTTTTT
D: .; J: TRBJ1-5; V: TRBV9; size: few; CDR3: CASSAGTLSNQPQHF; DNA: TGTGCCAGCAGCGCTGGGACACTTAGCAATCAGCCCCAGCATTTT
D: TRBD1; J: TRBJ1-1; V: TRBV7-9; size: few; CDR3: CASSSPRGVGFF; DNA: TGTGCCAGCAGCTCACCCAGGGGGGTTGGGTTCTTT
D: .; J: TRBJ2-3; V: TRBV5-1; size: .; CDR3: CASSLGPGPDTQYF; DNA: TGCGCCAGCAGCTTGGGACCGGGTCCAGATACGCAGTATTTT
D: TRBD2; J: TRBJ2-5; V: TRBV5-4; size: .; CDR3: CASSRTSGRAGETQYF; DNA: TGTGCCAGCAGCCGGACTAGCGGGAGGGCCGGGGAGACCCAGTACTTC
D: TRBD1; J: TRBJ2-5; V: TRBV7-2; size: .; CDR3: CASSLVRDRGQETQYF; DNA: TGTGCCAGCAGCTTAGTACGGGACAGGGGCCAAGAGACCCAGTACTTC
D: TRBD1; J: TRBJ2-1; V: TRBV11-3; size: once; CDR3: CASSPRLGTGYNSEQFF; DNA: TGTGCCAGCAGCCCGCGCCTCGGGACAGGGTATAATAGTGAGCAGTTCTTC
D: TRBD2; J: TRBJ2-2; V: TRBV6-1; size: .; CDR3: CASSAEVFAGGSTGELFF; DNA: TGTGCCAGCAGTGCTGAGGTGTTCGCGGGAGGGAGCACCGGGGAGCTGTTTTTT
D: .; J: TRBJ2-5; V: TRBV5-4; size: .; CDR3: CASSLVGTASRAQYF; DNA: TGTGCCAGCAGCTTGGTCGGGACTGCCTCTCGGGCCCAGTACTTC
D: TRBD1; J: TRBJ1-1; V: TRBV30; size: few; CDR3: CAWSVRTGETEAFF; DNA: TGTGCCTGGAGTGTACGGACAGGGGAGACTGAAGCTTTCTTT
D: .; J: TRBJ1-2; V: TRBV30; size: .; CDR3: CAWSENPRGGYTF; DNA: TGTGCCTGGAGCGAAAACCCCAGGGGTGGCTACACCTTC
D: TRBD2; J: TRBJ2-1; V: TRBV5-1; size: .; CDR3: CASSHLAGGIEGEQFF; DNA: TGCGCCAGCAGTCATCTAGCGGGAGGAATCGAGGGTGAGCAGTTCTTC
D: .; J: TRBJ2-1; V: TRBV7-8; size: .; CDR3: CASNPDRFPSSYNEQFF; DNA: TGTGCCAGCAACCCCGATAGATTCCCGAGCTCCTACAATGAGCAGTTCTTC
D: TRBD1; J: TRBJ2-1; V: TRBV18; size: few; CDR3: CASSPLRQGMDEQFF; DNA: TGTGCCAGCTCACCACTTAGACAGGGGATGGATGAGCAGTTCTTC
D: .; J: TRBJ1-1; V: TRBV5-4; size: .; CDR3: CASSLDGRGGWTEAFF; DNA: TGTGCCAGCAGCTTGGATGGTCGGGGAGGGTGGACTGAAGCTTTCTTT
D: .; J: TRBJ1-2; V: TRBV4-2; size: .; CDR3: CASSQPGSNYGYTF; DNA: TGTGCCAGCAGCCAGCCAGGATCCAACTATGGCTACACCTTC
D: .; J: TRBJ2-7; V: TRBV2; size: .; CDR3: CASRLPDEQYF; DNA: TGTGCCAGCAGACTCCCGGACGAGCAGTACTTC
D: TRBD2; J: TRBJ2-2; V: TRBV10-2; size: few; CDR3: CASSEPPGGWTGELFF; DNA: TGCGCCAGCAGTGAGCCCCCGGGAGGGTGGACCGGGGAGCTGTTTTTT
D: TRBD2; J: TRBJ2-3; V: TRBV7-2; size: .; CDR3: CASSFGGRADTQYF; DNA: TGTGCCAGCAGCTTTGGGGGGAGGGCAGATACGCAGTATTTT